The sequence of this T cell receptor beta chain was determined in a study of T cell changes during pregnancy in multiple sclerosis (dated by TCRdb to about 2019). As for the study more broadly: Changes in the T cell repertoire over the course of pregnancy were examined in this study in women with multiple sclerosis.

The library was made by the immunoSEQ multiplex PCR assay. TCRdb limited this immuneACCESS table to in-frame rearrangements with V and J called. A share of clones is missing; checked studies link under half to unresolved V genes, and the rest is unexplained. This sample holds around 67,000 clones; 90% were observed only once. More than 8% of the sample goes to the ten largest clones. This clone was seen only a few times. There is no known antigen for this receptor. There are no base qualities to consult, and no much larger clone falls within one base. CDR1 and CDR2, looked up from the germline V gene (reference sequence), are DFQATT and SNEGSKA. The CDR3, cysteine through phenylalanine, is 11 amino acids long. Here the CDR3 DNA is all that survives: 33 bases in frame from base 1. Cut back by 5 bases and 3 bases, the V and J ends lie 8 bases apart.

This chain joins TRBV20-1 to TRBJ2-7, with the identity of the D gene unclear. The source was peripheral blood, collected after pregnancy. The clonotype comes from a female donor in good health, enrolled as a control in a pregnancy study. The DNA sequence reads TGCAGTGCTGTCACGGGCTACGAGCAGTACTTC. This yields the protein CSAVTGYEQYF.